The 9 T cell receptor beta chains given below trace back to one sample, sequenced in a study of cytomegalovirus exposure and HLA in healthy donors. Clones were read by immunoSEQ multiplex PCR, and TCRdb kept only the in-frame ones, dropping some. The data show approximately 120,000 clones, around nine tenths seen once. The sequenced sample was PBMCs. These receptors all stem from a woman aged 18-29 years in good health and CMV-seronegative.

The chain combines TRBV6-4 with TRBJ2-1; TRBD2 matches at 7 bases. This CDR3 spans 17 amino acids. The J segment lost 10 bases and the V segment lost 4 bases, leaving 19 bases of the junction unmatched. Germline assignment: CDR1 MRHNA and CDR2 SNTAGT. The CDR3 here is CASSGRTRPDRVREQFF. CDR3 sequence (DNA): TGTGCCAGCAGTGGTAGGACTAGGCCCGACCGCGTCCGGGAGCAGTTCTTC.

The chain recombines TRBV27 with TRBJ2-3; 7 nucleotides align to TRBD1. With 7 bases clipped from V and 0 bases from J, the junction kept 7 bases outside the gene matches. The CDR3 has 15 amino acids. Germline V CDR1 and CDR2: MNHEY, SMNVEV (reference sequence). The CDR3 loop reads CASTSGTASTDTQYF. The CDR3 DNA sequence: TGTGCCAGCACCTCCGGGACAGCAAGCACAGATACGCAGTATTTT.

The chain recombines TRBV5-6 with TRBJ1-1; perhaps TRBD1 as D (5 bases). This CDR3 is built from 18 residues. Trimming cost V 4 bases and J 4 bases, with 26 bases left between them. CDR1 and CDR2 (germline): SGHDT, YYEEEE. The CDR3 reads CASSAGVGTLQARTEAFF. As DNA, the CDR3 is TGTGCCAGCAGCGCTGGGGTGGGAACTTTACAGGCCCGCACTGAAGCTTTCTTT.

This sequence joins TRBV6-5 and TRBJ2-1; D not resolved. V lost 3 bases and J lost 6, with 6 bases in between. There are 12 residues in the CDR3. CDR1 and CDR2 from the germline V gene are MNHEY and SVGAGI. This CDR3 is CASSYDSNEQFF. CDR3 coding DNA: TGTGCCAGCAGTTATGACTCCAATGAGCAGTTCTTC.

The rearrangement joins TRBV5-1 to TRBJ2-4; TRBD1 agrees at 9 bases. V dropped 4 bases and J dropped 8; count of bases not matched to a gene: 7. The germline CDR1 and CDR2 sequences are SGHRS and YFSETQ. This CDR3 comprises 14 residues. CDR3 nucleotide sequence: TGCGCCAGCAGCCCCCTGGACAGGGGAGACATTCAGTACTTC. This codes for CASSPLDRGDIQYF. The full variable domain, rest sourced from reference TRBV5-1 and TRBJ2-4, is KAGVTQTPRYLIKTRGQQVTLSCSPISGHRSVSWYQQTPGQGLQFLFEYFSETQRNKGNFPGRFSGRQFSNSRSEMNVSTLELGDSALYLCASSPLDRGDIQYFGAGTRLSVL.

The V gene is TRBV29-1, the J gene TRBJ1-2; a weak D match, TRBD1 (5 bases). The ends were cut back, 0 bases at V and 7 bases at J, with 15 bases in the middle. Germline V gene sequence: CDR1 SQVTM, CDR2 ANQGSEA. The CDR3 sequence is 14 residues long. The CDR3 nucleotides read TGCAGCGTTGAAGATCCCAGGGATTCAGCTGGCTACACCTTC. Protein product: CSVEDPRDSAGYTF.

The V and J genes are TRBV4-1 and TRBJ2-4; no firm D call. With 2 bases removed from V and 6 bases from J, the gap between germline ends came to 5 bases. The CDR3 sequence is 12 residues long. Per the germline V gene, CDR1 is MGHRA and CDR2 is YSYEKL. The DNA of the CDR3 is TGCGCCAGCAGCCAACTCGGAAACATTCAGTACTTC. This gives the protein CASSQLGNIQYF.

CDR3 region: CASSLRGTSGGSSYNEQFF. The CDR3 region has the DNA TGCGCCAGCAGCTTGCGGGGGACTAGCGGAGGGAGCTCCTACAATGAGCAGTTCTTC. The chain uses TRBV5-1 and TRBJ2-1, with 11 bases identical to TRBD2. The CDR3 is 19 amino acids. The germline V gene has CDR1 SGHRS and CDR2 YFSETQ. V lost 1 base and J lost 0; bases outside the gene matches: 9.

This clone came up once. The chain carries TRBV6-4 and TRBJ2-7; TRBD2 might be the D (6 bases). Per the germline V gene, CDR1 is MRHNA and CDR2 is SNTAGT. The germline V and J ends were trimmed by 5 bases and 5 bases, with 16 bases remaining between them. This CDR3 is 14 amino acids long. The CDR3 sequence: CASSQEWGVDEQYF. CDR3 in DNA: TGTGCCAGCAGTCAGGAATGGGGGGTCGACGAGCAGTACTTC.